Listed below are T cell receptor beta chains from one sample, sequenced in a study of cytomegalovirus exposure and HLA in healthy donors. Data came from immunoSEQ multiplex PCR; TCRdb stores just in-frame clones and leaves some out. Of 95,000 to 110,000 clones listed, over 75% are singletons. Sequenced input: PBMCs. The source is a young woman in good health and CMV-seropositive. Each CDR3 is given with its conserved first and last residue. The D gene is left open where the match is weak. The listing skips clone size in some rows; elsewhere it reads once, few, many or a size class.

J gene: TRBJ1-2; clone size: -; D gene: -; V gene: TRBV28; CDR3 DNA: TGTGCCAGCAGTTTTCGGGGACTGAGCTATGGCTACACCTTC; CDR3 protein: CASSFRGLSYGYTF
J gene: TRBJ2-3; clone size: few; D gene: -; V gene: TRBV19; CDR3 DNA: TGTGCCAGTAGGCTGGGAGGTACGCAGTATTTT; CDR3 protein: CASRLGGTQYF
J gene: TRBJ2-7; clone size: -; D gene: TRBD1; V gene: TRBV6-5; CDR3 DNA: TGTGCCAGCAGGCTGGACAGGGAGTACGAGCAGTACTTC; CDR3 protein: CASRLDREYEQYF
J gene: TRBJ1-4; clone size: once; D gene: TRBD1; V gene: TRBV27; CDR3 DNA: TGTGCCAGCAGTTTATGGGGGACAGGTCCAACTAATGAAAAACTGTTTTTT; CDR3 protein: CASSLWGTGPTNEKLFF
J gene: TRBJ2-3; clone size: -; D gene: -; V gene: TRBV6-5; CDR3 DNA: TGTGCCAGCAGTTACGCAGGGGTTAGGTCAGATACGCAGTATTTT; CDR3 protein: CASSYAGVRSDTQYF
J gene: TRBJ2-7; clone size: -; D gene: TRBD2; V gene: TRBV4-1; CDR3 DNA: TGCGCCAGCAGCCCACGAGGAGCGGGAGCTTCCTACGAGCAGTACTTC; CDR3 protein: CASSPRGAGASYEQYF
J gene: TRBJ2-1; clone size: -; D gene: TRBD2; V gene: TRBV29-1; CDR3 DNA: TGCAGCGTTGACGGGACTAGCGGATACAATGAGCAGTTCTTC; CDR3 protein: CSVDGTSGYNEQFF
J gene: TRBJ2-1; clone size: -; D gene: -; V gene: TRBV7-3; CDR3 DNA: TGTGCCAGCAGCTTAAACCTTCAGGGTATTGAGCAGTTCTTC; CDR3 protein: CASSLNLQGIEQFF
J gene: TRBJ1-2; clone size: -; D gene: TRBD1; V gene: TRBV5-4; CDR3 DNA: TGTGCCAGCTCCCAGGGACAGGGGACCGATAACTATGGCTACACCTTC; CDR3 protein: CASSQGQGTDNYGYTF
J gene: TRBJ2-7; clone size: few; D gene: TRBD1; V gene: TRBV9; CDR3 DNA: TGTGCCAGCAGCGTAGAGGGGACAGACTCCTACGAGCAGTACTTC; CDR3 protein: CASSVEGTDSYEQYF
J gene: TRBJ2-3; clone size: few; D gene: -; V gene: TRBV28; CDR3 DNA: TGTGCCAGCAGTCCACCATCGGGACTCACAGATACGCAGTATTTT; CDR3 protein: CASSPPSGLTDTQYF
J gene: TRBJ2-3; clone size: -; D gene: -; V gene: TRBV5-1; CDR3 DNA: TGCGCCAGCAGCTTTGCGGGGGCCGGGGCCACAGATACGCAGTATTTT; CDR3 protein: CASSFAGAGATDTQYF
J gene: TRBJ2-1; clone size: -; D gene: TRBD2; V gene: TRBV6-5; CDR3 DNA: TGTGCCAGCCCCTCCAGGGCGGGAGGGGGGGAGCAGTTCTTC; CDR3 protein: CASPSRAGGGEQFF
J gene: TRBJ2-1; clone size: -; D gene: -; V gene: TRBV28; CDR3 DNA: TGTGCCAGCATCGGGACTGCGCTCTACAATGAGCAGTTCTTC; CDR3 protein: CASIGTALYNEQFF
J gene: TRBJ2-7; clone size: -; D gene: TRBD1; V gene: TRBV6-5; CDR3 DNA: TGTGCCAGCAGTTGGGGACAGGGCGCCTCCTACGAGCAGTACTTC; CDR3 protein: CASSWGQGASYEQYF
J gene: TRBJ1-4; clone size: -; D gene: -; V gene: TRBV2; CDR3 DNA: TGTGCCAGCAGTGATCCCAGGGTTGGGGAAAAACTGTTTTTT; CDR3 protein: CASSDPRVGEKLFF
J gene: TRBJ2-7; clone size: -; D gene: -; V gene: TRBV5-1; CDR3 DNA: TGCGCCAGCAGCTTGCAGCGTCCGACCTACGAGCAGTACTTC; CDR3 protein: CASSLQRPTYEQYF
J gene: TRBJ1-4; clone size: -; D gene: -; V gene: TRBV6-1; CDR3 DNA: TGTGCCAGCAGTGGGGGGGTTAATGAAAAACTGTTTTTT; CDR3 protein: CASSGGVNEKLFF
J gene: TRBJ2-7; clone size: few; D gene: TRBD1; V gene: TRBV30; CDR3 DNA: TGTGCCTGGAGTATGGGACAGGGAGCCTACGAGCAGTACTTC; CDR3 protein: CAWSMGQGAYEQYF
J gene: TRBJ2-7; clone size: once; D gene: -; V gene: TRBV2; CDR3 DNA: TGTGCCAGCAGGGCCTATTCCGGGAGCTCCTACGAGCAGTACTTC; CDR3 protein: CASRAYSGSSYEQYF
J gene: TRBJ1-5; clone size: -; D gene: -; V gene: TRBV6-4; CDR3 DNA: TGTGCCAGCAGTGGTGGCACCAGCAATCAGCCCCAGCATTTT; CDR3 protein: CASSGGTSNQPQHF
J gene: TRBJ2-7; clone size: -; D gene: -; V gene: TRBV15; CDR3 DNA: TGTGCCACCAGCATTGGACTCTCACCCTACGAGCAGTACTTC; CDR3 protein: CATSIGLSPYEQYF
J gene: TRBJ2-5; clone size: few; D gene: TRBD1; V gene: TRBV2; CDR3 DNA: TGTGCCAGCAGGGGGGACAGGGCCGGTCGGGAGACCCAGTACTTC; CDR3 protein: CASRGDRAGRETQYF
J gene: TRBJ1-3; clone size: -; D gene: -; V gene: TRBV6-5; CDR3 DNA: TGTGCCAGCAGTTACTCGTCGAGGGGAAACACCATATATTTT; CDR3 protein: CASSYSSRGNTIYF